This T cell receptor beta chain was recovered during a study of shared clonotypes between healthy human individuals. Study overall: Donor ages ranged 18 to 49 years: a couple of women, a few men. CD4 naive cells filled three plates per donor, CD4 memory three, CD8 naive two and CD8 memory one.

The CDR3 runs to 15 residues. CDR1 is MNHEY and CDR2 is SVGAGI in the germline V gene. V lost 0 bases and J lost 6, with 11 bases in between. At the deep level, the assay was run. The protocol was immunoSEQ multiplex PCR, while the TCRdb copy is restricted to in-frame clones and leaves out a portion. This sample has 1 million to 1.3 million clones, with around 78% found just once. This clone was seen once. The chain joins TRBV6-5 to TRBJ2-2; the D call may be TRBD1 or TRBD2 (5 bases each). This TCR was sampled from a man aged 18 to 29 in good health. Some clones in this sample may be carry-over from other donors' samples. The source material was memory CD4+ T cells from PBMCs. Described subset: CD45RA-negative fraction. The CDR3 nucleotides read TGTGCCAGCAGTTACTCGTGGGGGAAGGCCGGGGAGCTGTTTTTT. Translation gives CASSYSWGKAGELFF.